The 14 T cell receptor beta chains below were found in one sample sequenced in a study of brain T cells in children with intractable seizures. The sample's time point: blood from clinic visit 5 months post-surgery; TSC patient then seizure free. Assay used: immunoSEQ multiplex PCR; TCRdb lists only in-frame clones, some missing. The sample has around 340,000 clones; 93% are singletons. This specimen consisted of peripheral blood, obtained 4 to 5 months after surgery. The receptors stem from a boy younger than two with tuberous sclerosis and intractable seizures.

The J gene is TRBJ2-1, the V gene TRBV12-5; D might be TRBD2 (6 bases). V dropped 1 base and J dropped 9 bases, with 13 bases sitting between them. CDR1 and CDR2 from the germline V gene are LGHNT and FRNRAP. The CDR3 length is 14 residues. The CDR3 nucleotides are TGTGCTAGTGGTTTGGGTTCGCGGGGAACTGAGCAGTTCTTC. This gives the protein CASGLGSRGTEQFF.

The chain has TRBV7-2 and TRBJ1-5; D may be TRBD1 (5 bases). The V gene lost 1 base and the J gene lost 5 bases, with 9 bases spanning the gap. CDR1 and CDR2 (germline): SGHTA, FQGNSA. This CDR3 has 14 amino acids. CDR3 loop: CASSLVSGDQPQHF. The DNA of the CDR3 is TGTGCCAGCAGCTTAGTGTCGGGGGATCAGCCCCAGCATTTT.

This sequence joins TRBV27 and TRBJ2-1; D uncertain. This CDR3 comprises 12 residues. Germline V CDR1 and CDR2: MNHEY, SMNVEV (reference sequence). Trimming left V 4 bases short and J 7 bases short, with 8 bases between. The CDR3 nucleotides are TGTGCCAGCAGTTCTCTGGAAAATGAGCAGTTCTTC. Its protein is CASSSLENEQFF.

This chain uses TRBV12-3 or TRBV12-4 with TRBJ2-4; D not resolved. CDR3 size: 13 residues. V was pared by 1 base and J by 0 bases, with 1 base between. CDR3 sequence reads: CASSLVAKNIQYF. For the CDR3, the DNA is TGTGCCAGCAGTTTAGTAGCCAAAAACATTCAGTACTTC.

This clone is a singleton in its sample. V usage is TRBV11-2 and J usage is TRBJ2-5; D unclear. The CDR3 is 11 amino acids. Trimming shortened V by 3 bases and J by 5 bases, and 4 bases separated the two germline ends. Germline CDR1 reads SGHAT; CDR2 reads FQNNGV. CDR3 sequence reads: CASSFVETQYF. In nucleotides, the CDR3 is TGTGCCAGCAGCTTCGTGGAGACCCAGTACTTC.

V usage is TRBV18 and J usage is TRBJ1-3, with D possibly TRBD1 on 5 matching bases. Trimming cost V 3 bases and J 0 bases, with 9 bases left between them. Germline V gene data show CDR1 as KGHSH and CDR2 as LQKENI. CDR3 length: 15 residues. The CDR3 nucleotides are TGTGCCAGCTCACCGGGGACCTCCTCTGGAAACACCATATATTTT. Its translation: CASSPGTSSGNTIYF. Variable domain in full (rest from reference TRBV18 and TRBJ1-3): NAGVMQNPRHLVRRRGQEARLRCSPMKGHSHVYWYRQLPEEGLKFMVYLQKENIIDESGMPKERFSAEFPKEGPSILRIQQVVRGDSAAYFCASSPGTSSGNTIYFGEGSWLTVV.

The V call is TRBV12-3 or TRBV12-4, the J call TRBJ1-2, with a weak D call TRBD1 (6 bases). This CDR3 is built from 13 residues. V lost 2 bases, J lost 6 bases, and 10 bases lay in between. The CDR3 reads CASSLRGRNGYTF. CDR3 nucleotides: TGTGCCAGCAGTTTACGGGGGCGGAATGGCTACACCTTC.

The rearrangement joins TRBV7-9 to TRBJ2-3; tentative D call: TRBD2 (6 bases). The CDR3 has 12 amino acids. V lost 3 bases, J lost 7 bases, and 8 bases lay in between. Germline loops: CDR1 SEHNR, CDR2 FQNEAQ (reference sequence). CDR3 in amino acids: CASSLGGNTQYF. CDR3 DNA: TGTGCCAGCAGCTTGGGCGGGAATACGCAGTATTTT.

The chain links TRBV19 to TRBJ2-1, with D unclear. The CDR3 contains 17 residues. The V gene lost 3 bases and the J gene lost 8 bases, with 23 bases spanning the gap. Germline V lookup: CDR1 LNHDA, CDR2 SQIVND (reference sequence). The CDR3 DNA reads TGTGCCAGTAGTATTTATGGCAGTCAGGTGAAGAGCTATGAGCAGTTCTTC. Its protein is CASSIYGSQVKSYEQFF.

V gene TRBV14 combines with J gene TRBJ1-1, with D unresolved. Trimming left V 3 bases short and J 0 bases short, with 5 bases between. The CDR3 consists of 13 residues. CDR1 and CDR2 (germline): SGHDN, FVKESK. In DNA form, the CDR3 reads TGTGCCAGCAGCCAGGGAGTGAACACTGAAGCTTTCTTT. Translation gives CASSQGVNTEAFF.

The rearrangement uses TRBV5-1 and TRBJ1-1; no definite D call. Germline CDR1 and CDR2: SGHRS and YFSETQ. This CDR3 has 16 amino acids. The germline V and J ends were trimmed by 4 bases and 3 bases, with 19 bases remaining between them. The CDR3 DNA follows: TGCGCCAGCAGCCCCGACCGGGCAGGTCGGGACACTGAAGCTTTCTTT. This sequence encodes CASSPDRAGRDTEAFF.

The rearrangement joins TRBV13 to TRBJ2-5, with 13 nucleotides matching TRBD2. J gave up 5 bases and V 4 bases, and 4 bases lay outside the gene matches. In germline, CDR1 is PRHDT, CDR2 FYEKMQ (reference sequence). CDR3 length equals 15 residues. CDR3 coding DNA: TGTGCCAGCAGCTCTCGGACTAGCGGGGGCGAGACCCAGTACTTC. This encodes CASSSRTSGGETQYF.

This CDR3 is CATSTSDRLETQYF. The CDR3 DNA reads TGTGCCACCAGCACGTCGGACAGGCTGGAGACCCAGTACTTC. The V gene is TRBV15, the J gene TRBJ2-5, with 7 bases lining up with TRBD1. The CDR3 has 14 residues. With 4 bases clipped from V and 5 bases from J, the junction kept 7 bases outside the gene matches. Germline lookup yields CDR1 LNHNV and CDR2 YYDKDF (reference sequence).

As DNA, the CDR3 is TGTGCCAGCTCACTCGAGAACTTGGGGGGCTACGAGCAGTACTTC. Its translation: CASSLENLGGYEQYF. The chain carries TRBV18 and TRBJ2-7, with D possibly TRBD2 on 6 matching bases. The germline V and J ends were trimmed by 4 bases and 3 bases, with 16 bases remaining between them. The CDR3 length is 15 residues. Germline loops: CDR1 KGHSH, CDR2 LQKENI.